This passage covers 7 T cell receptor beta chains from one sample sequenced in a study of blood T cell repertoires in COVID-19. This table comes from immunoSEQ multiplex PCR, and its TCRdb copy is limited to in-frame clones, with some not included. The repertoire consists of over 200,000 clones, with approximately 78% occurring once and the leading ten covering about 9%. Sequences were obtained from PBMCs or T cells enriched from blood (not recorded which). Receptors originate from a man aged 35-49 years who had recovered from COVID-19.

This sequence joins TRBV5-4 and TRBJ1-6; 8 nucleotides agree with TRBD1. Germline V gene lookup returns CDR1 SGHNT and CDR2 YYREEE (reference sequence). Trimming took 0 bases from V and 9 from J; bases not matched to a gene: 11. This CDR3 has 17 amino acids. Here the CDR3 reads CASSLGTRGRKGSPLHF. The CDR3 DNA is TGTGCCAGCAGCTTGGGTACCAGGGGGCGCAAGGGTTCACCCCTCCACTTT.

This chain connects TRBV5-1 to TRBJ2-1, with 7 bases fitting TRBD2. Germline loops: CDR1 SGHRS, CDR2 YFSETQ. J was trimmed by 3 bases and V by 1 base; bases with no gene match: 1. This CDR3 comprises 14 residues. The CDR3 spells CASSLPSGYNEQFF. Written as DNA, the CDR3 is TGCGCCAGCAGCTTGCCTAGCGGCTACAATGAGCAGTTCTTC. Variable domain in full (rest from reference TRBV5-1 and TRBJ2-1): KAGVTQTPRYLIKTRGQQVTLSCSPISGHRSVSWYQQTPGQGLQFLFEYFSETQRNKGNFPGRFSGRQFSNSRSEMNVSTLELGDSALYLCASSLPSGYNEQFFGPGTRLTVL.

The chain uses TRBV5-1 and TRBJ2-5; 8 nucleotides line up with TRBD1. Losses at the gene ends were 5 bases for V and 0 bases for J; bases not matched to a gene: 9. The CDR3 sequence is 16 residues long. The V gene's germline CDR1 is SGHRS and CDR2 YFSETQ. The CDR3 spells CASSDGQGAYQETQYF. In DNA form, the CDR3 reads TGCGCCAGCAGTGATGGACAGGGCGCTTACCAAGAGACCCAGTACTTC.

The CDR3 sequence is CASTGLAGLKNNEQFF. For the CDR3, the DNA is TGTGCCAGCACCGGACTAGCGGGTCTTAAAAACAATGAGCAGTTCTTC. The chain recombines TRBV3-1 (or the pseudogene TRBV3-2) with TRBJ2-1; 11 bases line up with TRBD2. Trimming removed 7 bases from V and 5 bases from J; junction bases left unmatched: 10. The CDR3 is 16 amino acids. Germline CDR1 is LGHDT and CDR2 is YNNKEL (reference sequence).

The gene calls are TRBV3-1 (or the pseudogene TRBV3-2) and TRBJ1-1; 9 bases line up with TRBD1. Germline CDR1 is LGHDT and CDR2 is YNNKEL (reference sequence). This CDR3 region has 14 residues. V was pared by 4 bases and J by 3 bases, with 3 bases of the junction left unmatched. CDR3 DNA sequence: TGTGCCAGCAGCCCCGGGGACAGGGACACTGAAGCTTTCTTT. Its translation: CASSPGDRDTEAFF.

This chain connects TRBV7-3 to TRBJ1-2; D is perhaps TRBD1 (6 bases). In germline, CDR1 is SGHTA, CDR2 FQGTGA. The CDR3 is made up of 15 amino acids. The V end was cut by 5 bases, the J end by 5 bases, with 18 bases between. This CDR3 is CASSPGARGPYGYTF. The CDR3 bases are TGTGCCAGCAGCCCAGGGGCTCGTGGGCCTTATGGCTACACCTTC.

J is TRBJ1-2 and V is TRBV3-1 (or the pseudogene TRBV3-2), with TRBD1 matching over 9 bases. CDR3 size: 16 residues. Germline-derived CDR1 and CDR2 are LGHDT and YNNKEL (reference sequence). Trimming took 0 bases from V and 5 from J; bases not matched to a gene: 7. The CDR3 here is CASSQEEDRGRYGYTF. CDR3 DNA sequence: TGTGCCAGCAGCCAAGAGGAGGACAGGGGAAGGTATGGCTACACCTTC.